This record looks at one T cell receptor beta chain sequence and its context. This entry is derived from a study of neoadjuvant anti-PD-1 for oral cavity cancer. Profiling relied on immunoSEQ multiplex PCR, and the TCRdb table lists in-frame clones only, not all of them. This table holds about 10,000 clones, 50% to 80% found once. The trim removed 4 bases at V and 4 bases at J, leaving 12 bases unmatched. CDR1 is SEHNR, CDR2 FQNEAQ, per germline (reference sequence). The CDR3 is made up of 16 amino acids. Time point of the sample: after neoadjuvant nivolumab, at surgical resection. V and J are TRBV7-9 and TRBJ1-2, with 7 bases lining up with TRBD1. The TCR sequence derives from a person aged 35-80 years with oral cavity squamous cell carcinoma. The sample in question was PBMCs, obtained after nivolumab (anti-PD-1) treatment. The CDR3 DNA is TGTGCCAGCAGCTCCGGACAGGCAGCTTTACTCTATGGCTACACCTTC. Protein sequence: CASSSGQAALLYGYTF.